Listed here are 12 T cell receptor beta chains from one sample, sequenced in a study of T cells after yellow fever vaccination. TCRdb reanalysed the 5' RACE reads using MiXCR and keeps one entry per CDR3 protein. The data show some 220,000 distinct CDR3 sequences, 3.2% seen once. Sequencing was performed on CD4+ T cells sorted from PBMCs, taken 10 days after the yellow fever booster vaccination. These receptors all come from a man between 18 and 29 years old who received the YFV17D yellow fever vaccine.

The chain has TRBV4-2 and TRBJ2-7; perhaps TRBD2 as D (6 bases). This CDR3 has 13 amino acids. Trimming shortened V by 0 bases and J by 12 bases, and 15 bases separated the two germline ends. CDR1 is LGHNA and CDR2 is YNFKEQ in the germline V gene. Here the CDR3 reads CASSQEKGRRGYF. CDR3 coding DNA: TGTGCCAGCAGCCAAGAGAAGGGACGGAGGGGGTACTTC.

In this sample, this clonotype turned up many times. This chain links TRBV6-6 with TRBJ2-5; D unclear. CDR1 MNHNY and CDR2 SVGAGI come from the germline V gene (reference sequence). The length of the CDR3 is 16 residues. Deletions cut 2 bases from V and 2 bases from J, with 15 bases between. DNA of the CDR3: TGTGCCAGCAGTTACACTGGCGCCGGCGATCAAGAGACCCAGTACTTC. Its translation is CASSYTGAGDQETQYF.

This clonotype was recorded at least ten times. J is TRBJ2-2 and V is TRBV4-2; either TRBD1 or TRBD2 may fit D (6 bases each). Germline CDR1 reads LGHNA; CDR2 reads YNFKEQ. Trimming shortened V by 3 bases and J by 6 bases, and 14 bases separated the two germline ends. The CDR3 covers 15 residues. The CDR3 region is CASSQNTRGAGELFF. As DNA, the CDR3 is TGTGCCAGCAGCCAGAACACTAGGGGGGCCGGGGAGCTGTTTTTT.

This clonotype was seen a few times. The CDR3 DNA reads as TGTGCCAGCAGCCAATGGAAAAACTCGGGGGAGCAGTACGTC. Translating gives CASSQWKNSGEQYV. The V gene is TRBV4-2, the J gene TRBJ2-7, with D perhaps matching TRBD2 (5 bases). The germline V gene has CDR1 LGHNA and CDR2 YNFKEQ. The length of the CDR3 is 14 residues. Deletions cut 2 bases from V and 7 bases from J, with 15 bases between.

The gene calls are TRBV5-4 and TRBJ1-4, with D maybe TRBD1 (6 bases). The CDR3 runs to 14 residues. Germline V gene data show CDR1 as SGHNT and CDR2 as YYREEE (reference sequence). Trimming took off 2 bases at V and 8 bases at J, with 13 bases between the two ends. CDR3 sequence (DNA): TGTGCCAGCAGCTTACAGGGAGATGAGGAAAAACTGTTTTTT. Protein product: CASSLQGDEEKLFF.

The CDR3 sequence is CASSPGTGYTGELFF. CDR3 bases: TGTGCCAGCAGTCCCGGGACAGGATACACCGGGGAGCTGTTTTTT. The chain links TRBV12-3 or TRBV12-4 to TRBJ2-2, with TRBD1 identical over 8 bases. The CDR3 spans 15 residues. Trimming took 5 bases from V and 3 from J; bases not matched to a gene: 5.

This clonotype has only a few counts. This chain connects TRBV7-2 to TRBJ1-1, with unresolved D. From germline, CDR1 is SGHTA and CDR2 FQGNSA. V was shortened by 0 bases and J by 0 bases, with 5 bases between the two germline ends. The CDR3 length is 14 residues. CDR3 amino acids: CASSLAFLNTEAFF. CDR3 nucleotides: TGTGCCAGCAGCTTAGCGTTTTTGAACACTGAAGCTTTCTTT.

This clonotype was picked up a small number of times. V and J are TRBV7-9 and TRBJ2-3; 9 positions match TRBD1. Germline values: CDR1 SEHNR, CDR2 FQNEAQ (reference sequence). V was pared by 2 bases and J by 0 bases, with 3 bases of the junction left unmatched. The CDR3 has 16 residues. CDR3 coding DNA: TGTGCCAGCAGCTTACGTGGGACAGGGAGCACAGATACGCAGTATTTT. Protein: CASSLRGTGSTDTQYF.

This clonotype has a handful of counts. As DNA, the CDR3 is TGCGCCAGCCGGGAACTAGCGGGGGTTCACACCGGGGAGCTGTTTTTT. It codes for CASRELAGVHTGELFF. The V call is TRBV5-1, the J call TRBJ2-2, with 11 bases matching TRBD2. The CDR3 runs 16 residues. The germline V gene encodes CDR1 SGHRS and CDR2 YFSETQ. Trimming cost V 7 bases and J 3 bases; bases outside gene matches: 8.

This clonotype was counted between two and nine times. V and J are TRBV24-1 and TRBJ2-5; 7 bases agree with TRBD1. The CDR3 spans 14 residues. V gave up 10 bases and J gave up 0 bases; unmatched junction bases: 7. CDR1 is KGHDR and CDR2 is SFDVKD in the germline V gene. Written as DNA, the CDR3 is TGTGCCACGACCGACGACAGGGACCAAGAGACCCAGTACTTC. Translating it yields CATTDDRDQETQYF.

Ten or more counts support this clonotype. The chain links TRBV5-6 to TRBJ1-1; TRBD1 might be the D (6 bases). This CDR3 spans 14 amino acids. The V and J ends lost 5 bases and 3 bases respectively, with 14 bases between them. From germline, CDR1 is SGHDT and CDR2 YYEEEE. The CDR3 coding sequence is TGTGCCAGCAGGCCAGACAACAGGGACACTGAAGCTTTCTTT. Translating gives CASRPDNRDTEAFF.

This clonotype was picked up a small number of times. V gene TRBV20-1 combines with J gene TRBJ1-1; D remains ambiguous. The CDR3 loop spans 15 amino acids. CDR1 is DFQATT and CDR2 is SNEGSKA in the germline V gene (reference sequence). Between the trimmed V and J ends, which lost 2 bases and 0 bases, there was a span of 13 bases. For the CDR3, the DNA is TGCAGTGCTAGACTACGTTACCGTATGAACACTGAAGCTTTCTTT. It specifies CSARLRYRMNTEAFF.